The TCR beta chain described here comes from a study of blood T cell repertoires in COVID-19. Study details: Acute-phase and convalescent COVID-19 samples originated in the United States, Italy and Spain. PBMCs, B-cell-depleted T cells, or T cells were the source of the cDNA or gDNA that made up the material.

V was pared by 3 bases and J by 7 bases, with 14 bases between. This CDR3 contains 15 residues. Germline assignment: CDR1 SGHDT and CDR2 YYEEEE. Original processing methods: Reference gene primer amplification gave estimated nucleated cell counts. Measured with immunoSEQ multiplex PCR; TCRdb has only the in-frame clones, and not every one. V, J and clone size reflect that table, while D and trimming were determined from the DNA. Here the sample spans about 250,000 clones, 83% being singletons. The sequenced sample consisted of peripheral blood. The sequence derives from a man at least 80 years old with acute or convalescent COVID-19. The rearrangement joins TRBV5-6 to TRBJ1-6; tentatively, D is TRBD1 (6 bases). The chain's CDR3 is CASSYTTGSNSPLHF. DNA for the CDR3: TGTGCCAGCAGCTACACCACAGGGAGCAATTCACCCCTCCACTTT.